Presented here are 23 T cell receptor beta chains from one specimen sequenced in a study of Ad26.COV2.S vaccination and SARS-CoV-2 variants. Sequencing used immunoSEQ multiplex PCR; TCRdb keeps in-frame clones, though not all of them. The sample carries fewer than 500,000 clones, 80% to 95% recorded once. Described treatment: over 15 received Ad26.COV2.S at low or high dose, single or two shots; 5 received placebo; per-sample allocation not given. The samples were gathered on day 63 after the first injection of vaccine or placebo. The starting material was peripheral blood, obtained in a trial of Ad26.COV2.S vaccine versus placebo. The receptors here all came from a person aged 18 to 65 who received the Ad26.COV2.S COVID-19 vaccine or a placebo.

The chain combines TRBV2 with TRBJ2-7; D is possibly TRBD1 or TRBD2 (5 bases each). Trimming shortened V by 4 bases and J by 5 bases, and 6 bases separated the two germline ends. The CDR3 totals 11 residues. From germline, CDR1 is SNHLY and CDR2 FYNNEI. The CDR3 region is CASSGGNEQYF. The CDR3 nucleotides are TGTGCCAGCAGTGGGGGGAACGAGCAGTACTTC. Combining the CDR3 with reference TRBV2 and TRBJ2-7 gives the whole variable domain EPEVTQTPSHQVTQMGQEVILRCVPISNHLYFYWYRQILGQKVEFLVSFYNNEISEKSEIFDDQFSVERPDGSNFTLKIRSTKLEDSAMYFCASSGGNEQYFGPGTRLTVT.

The chain is built from TRBV5-4 and TRBJ1-4; a weak D match, TRBD1 (5 bases). There are 17 residues in the CDR3. Per germline, CDR1 SGHNT and CDR2 YYREEE (reference sequence). The V end lost 6 bases, the J end lost 8 bases, and 26 bases lay between the germline ends. DNA of the CDR3: TGTGCCAGCATCGATGGTCCTGCCGGGACCAGAGGAGAAAAACTGTTTTTT. Translation gives CASIDGPAGTRGEKLFF.

The chain is built from TRBV29-1 and TRBJ1-1, with a tentative D call TRBD1 (5 bases). From germline, CDR1 is SQVTM and CDR2 ANQGSEA. CDR3 length: 15 amino acids. The V and J ends lost 0 bases and 0 bases respectively, with 11 bases between them. The CDR3 DNA follows: TGCAGCGTTGAAGATGGGGGACGGTTGAACACTGAAGCTTTCTTT. As protein: CSVEDGGRLNTEAFF. Full variable domain (remainder filled in from reference TRBV29-1 and TRBJ1-1): SAVISQKPSRDICQRGTSLTIQCQVDSQVTMMFWYRQQPGQSLTLIATANQGSEATYESGFVIDKFPISRPNLTFSTLTVSNMSPEDSSIYLCSVEDGGRLNTEAFFGQGTRLTVV.

This chain links TRBV5-1 with TRBJ2-7; 11 bases line up with TRBD2. The V gene end was trimmed by 0 bases and the J gene end by 2 bases; junction bases not matched to a gene: 1. Germline V gene data show CDR1 as SGHRS and CDR2 as YFSETQ. The CDR3 totals 15 residues. The DNA for the CDR3 is TGCGCCAGCAGCTTGGCTAGCGGGGGGACCTACGAGCAGTACTTC. Amino acid sequence: CASSLASGGTYEQYF.

This chain connects TRBV6-2 or TRBV6-3 to TRBJ2-3; the match to TRBD2 covers 10 bases. After removal of 6 bases from V and 3 bases from J, the junction contained 9 bases not matched to a gene. Germline V CDR1 and CDR2: MNHEY, SVGEGT. The CDR3 extends over 16 amino acids. CDR3 sequence: CASSQPLAGATDTQYF. The CDR3 DNA reads as TGTGCCAGCAGCCAGCCCCTAGCGGGAGCTACAGATACGCAGTATTTT.

The rearrangement links TRBV15 to TRBJ2-1; a possible D gene is TRBD2 (6 bases). CDR1 and CDR2 (germline): LNHNV, YYDKDF (reference sequence). Deletions cut 8 bases from V and 1 base from J, with 12 bases between. The CDR3 is made up of 14 amino acids. The CDR3, as DNA: TGTGCCACCCAACGAGCGGGTTCCTACAATGAGCAGTTCTTC. This translates into CATQRAGSYNEQFF.

V gene TRBV7-8 combines with J gene TRBJ1-4, with 8 bases that match TRBD1. Germline V gene lookup returns CDR1 SGHVS and CDR2 FQNEAQ. J gave up 3 bases and V 5 bases, and 8 bases lay outside the gene matches. The CDR3 extends over 16 amino acids. The CDR3 region has the DNA TGTGCCAGCAGCCCACGGACAGGGTCGGCTAATGAAAAACTGTTTTTT. Translation: CASSPRTGSANEKLFF.

This clone has just one count. V and J are TRBV9 and TRBJ1-1, with D perhaps TRBD1 (5 bases). Germline V gives CDR1 SGDLS, CDR2 YYNGEE. Trimming stripped 0 bases from V and 10 bases from J, with 10 bases between. The CDR3 consists of 12 residues. The CDR3 is CASSVGVGAAFF. CDR3 sequence (DNA): TGTGCCAGCAGCGTAGGAGTCGGGGCAGCTTTCTTT.

The rearrangement uses TRBV28 and TRBJ1-2; 9 bases fit TRBD1. The CDR3 sequence is 15 residues long. The germline CDR1 and CDR2 sequences are MDHEN and SYDVKM. Trimming at V came to 6 bases and at J to 8 bases, leaving 13 bases not matched to a gene. The CDR3 region is CASRKRQGDRRGYTF. DNA of the CDR3: TGTGCCAGCAGAAAACGACAGGGGGACAGGCGGGGCTACACCTTC.

The V gene is TRBV2, the J gene TRBJ2-7, with 8 bases aligning to TRBD1. V dropped 3 bases and J dropped 3; count of bases not matched to a gene: 4. Germline-derived CDR1 and CDR2 are SNHLY and FYNNEI. This CDR3 comprises 14 residues. CDR3 DNA sequence: TGTGCCAGCAGTGACCTACAGGGGGACTACGAGCAGTACTTC. This sequence encodes CASSDLQGDYEQYF. Full variable domain (remainder filled in from reference TRBV2 and TRBJ2-7): EPEVTQTPSHQVTQMGQEVILRCVPISNHLYFYWYRQILGQKVEFLVSFYNNEISEKSEIFDDQFSVERPDGSNFTLKIRSTKLEDSAMYFCASSDLQGDYEQYFGPGTRLTVT.

The chain carries TRBV27 and TRBJ1-4, with 9 positions matching TRBD1. This CDR3 comprises 19 residues. V trimming: 1 base; J trimming: 7 bases; junction bases outside the gene matches: 16. Germline CDR1 MNHEY, CDR2 SMNVEV (reference sequence). CDR3 residues: CASSLWPPGQGVLGEKLFF. The CDR3 bases are TGTGCCAGCAGTTTATGGCCCCCGGGACAGGGAGTATTAGGTGAAAAACTGTTTTTT.

The chain is built from TRBV29-1 and TRBJ2-7, with TRBD1 matching 8 bases. V lost 4 bases and J lost 3; bases outside the gene matches: 14. The CDR3 totals 16 residues. CDR1 is SQVTM and CDR2 is ANQGSEA in the germline V gene. The CDR3 nucleotides read TGCAGCGTTGCGAGGGGGGTGGGACAGGCTCTCTACGAGCAGTACTTC. This encodes CSVARGVGQALYEQYF.

The chain employs TRBV7-3 and TRBJ2-7; unclear D gene. Trimming left V 4 bases short and J 7 bases short, with 14 bases between. CDR3 length equals 13 residues. The germline V gene has CDR1 SGHTA and CDR2 FQGTGA. The CDR3 loop is CASSSRPGLEQYF. The CDR3, as DNA: TGTGCCAGCAGCTCTCGCCCGGGCCTAGAGCAGTACTTC.

This rearrangement joins TRBV7-9 to TRBJ1-3; weak D call: TRBD1 (5 bases). The CDR3 has 14 residues. Germline V lookup: CDR1 SEHNR, CDR2 FQNEAQ (reference sequence). V dropped 3 bases and J dropped 2 bases, with 8 bases sitting between them. The chain's CDR3 is CASSFRGTGNTIYF. Written as DNA, the CDR3 is TGTGCCAGCAGCTTTCGGGGGACTGGAAACACCATATATTTT.

This clone was counted once. The chain has TRBV2 and TRBJ1-2; 10 bases fit TRBD1. Per germline, CDR1 SNHLY and CDR2 FYNNEI. V gave up 7 bases and J gave up 7 bases; unmatched junction bases: 12. The length of the CDR3 is 15 residues. The CDR3 DNA follows: TGTGCCAGCACCGCTCGACAGGGGGCGCGTAGTGGCTACACCTTC. This encodes CASTARQGARSGYTF.

This chain connects TRBV28 to TRBJ2-2; 10 bases align to TRBD1. The CDR3 length is 15 residues. Germline CDR1 MDHEN, CDR2 SYDVKM. V lost 4 bases, J lost 4 bases, and 3 bases stayed unmatched. In DNA form, the CDR3 reads TGTGCCAGCAGTTCCGGACAGGGGGTCACCGGGGAGCTGTTTTTT. Translation: CASSSGQGVTGELFF. The whole variable domain, remainder taken from reference TRBV28 and TRBJ2-2, is DVKVTQSSRYLVKRTGEKVFLECVQDMDHENMFWYRQDPGLGLRLIYFSYDVKMKEKGDIPEGYSVSREKKERFSLILESASTNQTSMYLCASSSGQGVTGELFFGEGSRLTVL.

The V gene is TRBV30, the J gene TRBJ2-7, with TRBD1 identical over 7 bases. CDR3 length: 15 residues. CDR1 is GTSNPN, CDR2 SVGIG, per germline (reference sequence). V trimming: 3 bases; J trimming: 7 bases; junction bases outside the gene matches: 15. The CDR3 nucleotides read TGTGCCTGGAGAGGTGGGGACAGACTTATGGGGGAGCAGTACTTC. It encodes CAWRGGDRLMGEQYF.

The chain joins TRBV28 to TRBJ2-7; 10 bases are shared with TRBD1. CDR3 length equals 14 residues. Trimming removed 6 bases from V and 1 base from J; junction bases left unmatched: 3. Germline CDR1 MDHEN, CDR2 SYDVKM. CDR3 sequence: CASRGQGGSYEQYF. The CDR3 bases are TGTGCCAGCAGAGGACAGGGGGGTTCCTACGAGCAGTACTTC.

This chain uses TRBV28 with TRBJ1-5; D perhaps matches TRBD1 (5 bases). Between the trimmed V and J ends, which lost 6 bases and 0 bases, there was a span of 15 bases. The CDR3 contains 16 residues. CDR1 and CDR2 from the germline V gene are MDHEN and SYDVKM. The CDR3 region is CASSPGGVNSNQPQHF. CDR3 DNA sequence: TGTGCCAGCAGCCCCGGAGGGGTAAATAGCAATCAGCCCCAGCATTTT.

The chain couples TRBV6-1 to TRBJ2-3, with D tentatively TRBD1 (6 bases). The CDR3 is 19 residues long. In germline, CDR1 is MNHNS, CDR2 SASEGT. Trimming removed 2 bases at V and 0 bases at J, with 21 bases between. The CDR3 DNA follows: TGTGCCAGCAGTGAATCCTTAATTAAGACAGGCCTGAGCACAGATACGCAGTATTTT. Residues: CASSESLIKTGLSTDTQYF.

This clone appeared once. The chain has TRBV19 and TRBJ2-7, with D perhaps assigned TRBD1 or TRBD2 (6 bases each). V dropped 11 bases and J dropped 6 bases, with 23 bases sitting between them. Germline CDR1 and CDR2: LNHDA and SQIVND (reference sequence). This CDR3 comprises 14 residues. CDR3 bases: TGTGCCTGCGGAGGGGGGAGGCTTTTCGGCGAGCAGTACTTC. It encodes CACGGGRLFGEQYF.

This chain joins TRBV27 and TRBJ2-5; D is perhaps TRBD1 or TRBD2 (5 bases each). Deletions cut 1 base from V and 7 bases from J, with 13 bases between. The germline V gene has CDR1 MNHEY and CDR2 SMNVEV (reference sequence). This CDR3 contains 14 residues. The CDR3 spells CASSLLTRGGTQYF. Written as DNA, the CDR3 is TGTGCCAGCAGTTTATTAACTAGGGGCGGGACCCAGTACTTC.

This rearrangement joins TRBV7-2 to TRBJ1-5, with 9 positions matching TRBD1. CDR3 length: 15 residues. V shed 5 bases and J 2 bases; nucleotides not matched to a gene: 4. Germline assignment: CDR1 SGHTA and CDR2 FQGNSA. The CDR3 sequence: CASSAGQGRNQPQHF. In nucleotides, the CDR3 is TGTGCCAGCAGCGCCGGACAGGGGCGCAATCAGCCCCAGCATTTT.